Below, 22 T cell receptor gamma chains from the same sample are listed, as sequenced in a study of γδ T cells in repeated Plasmodium falciparum infection. Vgamma9/Vdelta2+ and Vdelta2-negative gammadelta T cells were flow-sorted from PBMC for bulk sequencing. TCRdb re-called clones from the multiplex PCR reads using CATT. The sample lists approximately 26,000 gamma-chain clones; around 3% were seen once. Sequenced sample: gamma-delta T cells from blood. These receptors originate from a pool of human donors (malaria-infected and uninfected, not separated).

This clone was seen repeatedly, ten times or more. It differs at one base from a far larger clone, so likely a read error. The same CDR3 arises from other DNA sequences in this sample as well. V and J are TRGV9 and TRGJ1 or TRGJ2. Here the J gene was assigned by germline matching of the DNA, as TCRdb has none. CDR1 is GITISATS, CDR2 ISYDGTV, per germline (reference sequence). The CDR3 is made up of 9 amino acids. With 12 bases clipped from V and 7 bases from J, the junction kept 6 bases outside the gene matches. CDR3 in DNA: TGTGCCCTGTCCTATAAGAAACTCTTT. Protein product: CALSYKKLF.

There are many counts of this clone. It differs at one base from a far larger clone, so likely a read error. This sample includes further DNA sequences coding for the same CDR3. The chain recombines TRGV9 with TRGJP. Here the J gene was assigned by germline matching of the DNA, as TCRdb has none. CDR3 length: 17 residues. CDR1 and CDR2 (germline): GITISATS, ISYDGTV (reference sequence). The CDR3 loop reads CALWEVLQELGKKIKVF. The CDR3, as DNA: TGTGCCTTGTGGGAGGTCCTCCAAGAGTTGGGCAAAAAGATCAAGGTATTT.

This clone was seen more than once but under ten times. TCRdb's protein, taken from a much larger clone, differs from this DNA's translation at residue 11, likely owing to a read error; the protein displayed comes from the DNA. The chain combines TRGV2 with TRGJ1 or TRGJ2. The J gene is not listed in TCRdb, so it was assigned here from a DNA match to germline. CDR3 length equals 15 residues. CDR1 and CDR2 from the germline V gene are EGSNGY and YDSYNSKV. For the CDR3, the DNA is TGTGCCACCTGGGACGGGCCCCCGAATTATGATAAGAAACTCTTT. This encodes CATWDGPPNYDKKLF.

This clone was seen repeatedly, ten times or more. This is likely an artifact of a read error, given a far larger clone one base away. This sample also contains other DNA sequences that code for the same CDR3. This chain links TRGV4 with TRGJ1 or TRGJ2. Matching the DNA to germline supplied the J gene, which TCRdb does not give. CDR3 size: 13 residues. Germline CDR1 and CDR2: EGSTGY and YDSYTSSV. CDR3 region: CATWDRDYYKKLF. The CDR3, as DNA: TGTGCTACCTGGGATAGGGATTATTATAAGAAACTCTTT.

Many counts were recorded for this clone. A much more abundant neighbour one base away suggests this may be a read error. Other DNA sequences of this sample code for an identical CDR3. This rearrangement joins TRGV9 to TRGJ1 or TRGJ2. V shed 0 bases and J 2 bases; nucleotides not matched to a gene: 4. CDR1 is GITISATS and CDR2 is ISYDGTV in the germline V gene (reference sequence). The CDR3 is 14 amino acids. CDR3: CALWEVVDYYKKLF. The CDR3 nucleotides are TGTGCCTTGTGGGAGGTGGTGGATTATTATAAGAAACTCTTT.

This clone was seen many times. The rearrangement joins TRGV8 to TRGJ1 or TRGJ2. V lost 0 bases and J lost 11; bases outside the gene matches: 4. Germline assignment: CDR1 VENAVY and CDR2 YDSYNSRV. There are 11 residues in the CDR3. The CDR3 DNA reads as TGTGCCACCTGGGATAGGCACGAGAAACTCTTT. Its protein product is CATWDRHEKLF.

This clone turned up a few times. TCRdb lists the protein of a much larger clone for this DNA, which differs at residue 8, so this is likely a read error; the protein given here is translated from the DNA itself. The chain carries TRGV8 and TRGJ1 or TRGJ2. The germline CDR1 and CDR2 sequences are VENAVY and YDSYNSRV. The CDR3 is made up of 10 amino acids. The CDR3 protein is CATWNRERLF. The CDR3 nucleotides read TGTGCCACCTGGAATAGGGAGAGACTCTTT.

This clone was counted many times. J is TRGJP2 and V is TRGV4. The J gene, absent from TCRdb, was called here by matching the DNA to germline. The V gene end was trimmed by 5 bases and the J gene end by 3 bases; junction bases not matched to a gene: 6. CDR3 size: 14 residues. Germline-derived CDR1 and CDR2 are EGSTGY and YDSYTSSV. The CDR3 region has the DNA TGTGCCACCTGGGCCCACCGTAGTGATTGGATCAAGACGTTT. Its translation is CATWAHRSDWIKTF.

This clone was counted at least ten times. TCRdb's entry gives the protein of a much larger clone, which mismatches this DNA's translation at residue 4, likely from a read error; the protein reported here is translated from the DNA. V usage is TRGV4 and J usage is TRGJ1 or TRGJ2. The CDR3 has 11 residues. Germline V gene sequence: CDR1 EGSTGY, CDR2 YDSYTSSV. CDR3 DNA sequence: TGTGCCACCCGGGAAGAATATAAGAAACTCTTT. As protein: CATREEYKKLF.

This clone was observed many times. A far larger clone is off by one base, so a read error is likely. Other DNA sequences in this specimen translate into the identical CDR3. The chain joins TRGV4 to TRGJ1 or TRGJ2. The J gene was not available in TCRdb and was assigned here by matching the DNA to germline segments. V lost 12 bases, J lost 4 bases, and 9 bases stayed unmatched. The germline gives CDR1 EGSTGY, CDR2 YDSYTSSV. The CDR3 sequence is 11 residues long. The CDR3 sequence is CAVRYYYKKLF. The CDR3 bases are TGTGCCGTCCGTTACTATTATAAGAAACTCTTT.

At least ten counts were recorded for this clone. J is TRGJ1 or TRGJ2 and V is TRGV3. Losses at the gene ends were 5 bases for V and 9 bases for J; bases not matched to a gene: 13. The CDR3 runs to 13 residues. CDR1 is VTNTFY, CDR2 YDVSTARD, per germline (reference sequence). The CDR3 bases are TGTGCCACCTGGGTCCGCGCCGGGTGTAAGAAACTCTTT. Its translation is CATWVRAGCKKLF.

This clone has a count of ten or more. A far larger clone is a single base away, which makes a read error likely. The chain is built from TRGV4 and TRGJ1 or TRGJ2. Germline CDR1 reads EGSTGY; CDR2 reads YDSYTSSV. The length of the CDR3 is 19 residues. V shed 1 base and J 3 bases; nucleotides not matched to a gene: 21. CDR3 nucleotides: TGTGCCACCTGGGATGGACCAGAGTGGATGCACGATTCTTATTATAAGAAACTCTTT. Translating it yields CATWDGPEWMHDSYYKKLF.

This clone appeared a few times. TCRdb's protein for this DNA is that of a much larger clone and differs from the translation at residue 10, likely a read error; the protein shown is the DNA translation. This sequence joins TRGV2 and TRGJP2. The J gene, left out of TCRdb, was set here by checking the DNA against germline. This CDR3 region has 14 residues. CDR1 is EGSNGY, CDR2 YDSYNSKV, per germline. This CDR3 is CATWDGSSDCIKTF. CDR3 coding DNA: TGTGCCACCTGGGACGGAAGTAGTGATTGTATCAAGACGTTT.

This clone showed up many times. This may be a read error: a much more frequent sequence differs by one nucleotide. This chain uses TRGV2 with TRGJP1. TCRdb offers no J gene call, so here the DNA was matched to germline to obtain one. Germline loops: CDR1 EGSNGY, CDR2 YDSYNSKV. This CDR3 comprises 15 residues. The CDR3 spells CATWDGRTTGWFKIF. The CDR3, as DNA: TGCGCCACCTGGGACGGGCGGACCACTGGTTGGTTCAAGATATTT.

Note on this clone: The protein recorded in TCRdb matches a much larger clone and deviates from this DNA's translation at residue 8, suggesting a read error; the protein here is obtained by translating the DNA. The chain combines TRGV9 with TRGJ1 or TRGJ2. No J segment appears in TCRdb, so it was assigned here by matching the sequence to germline. Per germline, CDR1 GITISATS and CDR2 ISYDGTV (reference sequence). There are 11 residues in the CDR3. As DNA, the CDR3 is TGTGCCTTGGGTATTTATTATAGGAAACTCTTT. Protein: CALGIYYRKLF.

This clone was observed many times. The protein TCRdb lists belongs to a much larger clone and differs from this DNA's translation at residue 7, which points to a read error; the protein shown is made from the DNA. Different DNA sequences within this sample yield the same CDR3. Here the CDR3 DNA reads TGTGCCACCTGGGACGGCTCGAATTATTATAAGAAACTCTTT. Protein: CATWDGSNYYKKLF. V is TRGV2 and J is TRGJ1 or TRGJ2. Germline loops: CDR1 EGSNGY, CDR2 YDSYNSKV. The trim removed 1 base at V and 0 bases at J, leaving 3 bases unmatched. This CDR3 contains 14 residues.

Turning to this clone: One base separates it from a far larger clone, so it is likely a read error. The V segment is TRGV9, and no J call was made. The CDR3 totals 14 residues. CDR1 is GITISATS, CDR2 ISYDGTV, per germline (reference sequence). This chain's CDR3 is CALWENMNYYKKLF. In DNA, the CDR3 is TGTGCCTTGTGGGAGAATATGAATTATTATAAGAAGCTCTTT.

The sample holds many counts of this clone. The protein given by TCRdb reflects a much larger clone and differs at residue 8 from this DNA's translation, likely from a read error; the protein shown is the DNA's translation. V is TRGV2 and J is TRGJ1 or TRGJ2. TCRdb records no J gene; here it was assigned by comparing the DNA to germline. This CDR3 spans 11 amino acids. Per the germline V gene, CDR1 is EGSNGY and CDR2 is YDSYNSKV. The V segment lost 0 bases and the J segment 12 bases; nucleotides outside the gene matches: 5. The CDR3 reads CATWDGRGKLF. CDR3 DNA sequence: TGTGCCACCTGGGACGGGCGCGGGAAACTCTTT.

Points on this clone: The protein in TCRdb stems from a much larger clone and differs at residue 10 from this DNA's translation, likely a read error; here the protein is translated from the DNA. The V and J genes are TRGV2 and TRGJP2. No J gene is reported in TCRdb; it was inferred here by comparing the DNA with germline. Losses at the gene ends were 0 bases for V and 15 bases for J; bases not matched to a gene: 10. Germline lookup yields CDR1 EGSNGY and CDR2 YDSYNSKV. The CDR3 length is 13 residues. The CDR3 loop is CATWDGQRWVKTF. Here the CDR3 DNA reads TGTGCCACCTGGGACGGGCAGAGATGGGTCAAGACGTTT.

This clone has at least ten counts. The chain carries TRGV4 and TRGJ1 or TRGJ2. Germline-derived CDR1 and CDR2 are EGSTGY and YDSYTSSV. Trimming at V came to 6 bases and at J to 9 bases, leaving 8 bases not matched to a gene. This CDR3 spans 11 amino acids. Written as DNA, the CDR3 is TGTGCCACCTGGATAAGAAGTAAGAAACTCTTT. This translates into CATWIRSKKLF.

This clone was seen many times. The chain uses TRGV3 and TRGJ1 or TRGJ2. The CDR3 is made up of 13 amino acids. Trimming took 0 bases from V and 7 from J; bases not matched to a gene: 6. Germline V gene lookup returns CDR1 VTNTFY and CDR2 YDVSTARD (reference sequence). In nucleotides, the CDR3 is TGTGCCACCTGGGACAGGGAGAGCTATAAGAAACTCTTT. Protein: CATWDRESYKKLF.

This clone has a count of ten or more. This likely reflects a read error, since a far larger clone is one base away. The chain combines TRGV4 with TRGJ1 or TRGJ2. The CDR3 runs 19 residues. The V gene end was trimmed by 1 base and the J gene end by 6 bases; junction bases not matched to a gene: 24. Germline values: CDR1 EGSTGY, CDR2 YDSYTSSV. For the CDR3, the DNA is TGTGCCACCTGGGATGGACTAGAGTGGATGCACGATTCTTGTTATAAGAAACTCTTT. It codes for CATWDGLEWMHDSCYKKLF.